The clone carrying this T cell receptor beta chain occurred a few times. The antigen is not known. This sample stems from a study of regulatory T cells in long-lasting Graves disease. Across the study: The term persistent Graves' disease signified upward of 5 years on antithyroid drugs with positive TSH receptor antibodies. General study findings and limits: Thyroid tissue went unexamined; only peripheral blood was analyzed. Newly diagnosed patients shared 850 to 1,000 public clonotypes; persistent patients shared under 3,000. A limited number of samples was an acknowledged limitation.

Sequencing libraries for TCR beta were prepared with iRepertoire HTBI primers and Arm-PCR of CDR3 regions. TCRdb used MiXCR to reprocess the multiplex PCR reads, holding one entry per CDR3 protein. The table has 500,000 to 700,000 distinct CDR3 sequences, 25% to 35% seen once; the top ten hold about two fifths. Time point in this sample: persistent/refractory GD, antithyroid drugs over 5 years with positive TRAb. Generation of the TCR library employed RNA extracted from PBMCs. Germline CDR1 SGHVS, CDR2 FNYEAQ. V shed 1 base, J shed 3 bases, and the junction held 2 bases outside the gene matches. The length of the CDR3 is 14 residues.

The chain links TRBV7-6 to TRBJ2-7; 8 positions match TRBD2. The sequence derives from a female donor with Graves disease. The input for sequencing was peripheral blood mononuclear cells (PBMCs), taken when the disease was refractory, from a patient treated with antithyroid drugs. The CDR3 reads CASSLGAGVYEQYF. As DNA, the CDR3 is TGTGCCAGCAGCTTAGGAGCGGGGGTCTACGAGCAGTACTTC.